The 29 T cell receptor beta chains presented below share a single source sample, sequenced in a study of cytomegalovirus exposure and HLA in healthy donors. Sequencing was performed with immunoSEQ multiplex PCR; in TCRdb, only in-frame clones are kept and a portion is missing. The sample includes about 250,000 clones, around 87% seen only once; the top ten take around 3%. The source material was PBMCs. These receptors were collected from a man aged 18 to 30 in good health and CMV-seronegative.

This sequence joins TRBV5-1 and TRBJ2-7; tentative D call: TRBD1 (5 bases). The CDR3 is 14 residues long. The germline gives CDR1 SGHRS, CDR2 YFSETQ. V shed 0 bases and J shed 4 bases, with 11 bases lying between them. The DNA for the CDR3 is TGCGCCAGCAGCTTGGAACTGACAGCATACGAGCAGTACTTC. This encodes CASSLELTAYEQYF.

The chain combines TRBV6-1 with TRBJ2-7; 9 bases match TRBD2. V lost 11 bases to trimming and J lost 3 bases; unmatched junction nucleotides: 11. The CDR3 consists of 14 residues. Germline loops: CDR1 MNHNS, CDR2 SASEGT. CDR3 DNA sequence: TGTGCCGTGCCTAGCGGGGAAAACATCTACGAGCAGTACTTC. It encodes CAVPSGENIYEQYF.

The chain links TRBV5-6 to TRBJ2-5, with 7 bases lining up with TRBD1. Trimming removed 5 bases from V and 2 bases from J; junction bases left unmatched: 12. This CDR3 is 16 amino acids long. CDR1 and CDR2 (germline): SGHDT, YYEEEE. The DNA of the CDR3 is TGTGCCAGCAGTCTCACATACTGGACAGGACAAGAGACCCAGTACTTC. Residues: CASSLTYWTGQETQYF.

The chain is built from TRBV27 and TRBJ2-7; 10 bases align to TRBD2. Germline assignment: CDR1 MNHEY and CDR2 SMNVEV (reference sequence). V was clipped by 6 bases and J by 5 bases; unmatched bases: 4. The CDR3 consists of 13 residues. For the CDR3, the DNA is TGTGCCAGCAGCCCTAGCGGGAGCAACGAGCAGTACTTC. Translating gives CASSPSGSNEQYF.

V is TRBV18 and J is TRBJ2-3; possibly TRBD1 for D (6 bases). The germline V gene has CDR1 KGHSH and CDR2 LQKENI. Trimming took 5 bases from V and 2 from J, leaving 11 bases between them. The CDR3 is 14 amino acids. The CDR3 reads CASSAGQYTDTQYF. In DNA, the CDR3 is TGTGCCAGCTCAGCCGGACAGTACACAGATACGCAGTATTTT.

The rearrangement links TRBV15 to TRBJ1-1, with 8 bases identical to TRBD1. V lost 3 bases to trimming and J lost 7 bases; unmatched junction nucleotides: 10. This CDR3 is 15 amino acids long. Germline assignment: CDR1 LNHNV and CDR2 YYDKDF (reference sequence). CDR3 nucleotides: TGTGCCACCAGCAGGTGGGGGGACAGGTTGTTTGAAGCTTTCTTT. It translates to CATSRWGDRLFEAFF.

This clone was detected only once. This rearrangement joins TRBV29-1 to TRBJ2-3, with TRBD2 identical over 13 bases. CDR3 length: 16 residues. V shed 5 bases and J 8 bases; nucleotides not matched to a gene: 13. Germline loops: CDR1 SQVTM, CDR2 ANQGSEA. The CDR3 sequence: CSVFRRTSGRRGTQYF. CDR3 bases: TGCAGCGTTTTCCGACGGACTAGCGGGAGAAGGGGTACGCAGTATTTT.

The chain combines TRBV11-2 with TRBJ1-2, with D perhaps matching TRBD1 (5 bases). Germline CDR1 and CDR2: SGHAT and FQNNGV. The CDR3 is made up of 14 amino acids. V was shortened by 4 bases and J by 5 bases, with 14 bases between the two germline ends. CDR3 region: CASSSSGAWYGYTF. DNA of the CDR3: TGTGCCAGCAGCTCCAGCGGGGCTTGGTATGGCTACACCTTC.

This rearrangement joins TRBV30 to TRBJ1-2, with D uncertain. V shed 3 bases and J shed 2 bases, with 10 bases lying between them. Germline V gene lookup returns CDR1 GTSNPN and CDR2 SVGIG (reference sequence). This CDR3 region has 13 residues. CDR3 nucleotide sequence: TGTGCCTGGAGCCCCGCGGGGAACTATGGCTACACCTTC. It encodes CAWSPAGNYGYTF.

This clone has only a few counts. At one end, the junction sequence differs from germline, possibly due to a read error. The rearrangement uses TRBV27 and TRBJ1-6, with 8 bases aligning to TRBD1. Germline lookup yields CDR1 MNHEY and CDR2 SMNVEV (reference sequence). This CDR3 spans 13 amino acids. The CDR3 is CASGFTGGSPLHF. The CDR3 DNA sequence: TGTGCCAGCGGTTTCACAGGGGGATCACCCCTCCACTTT.

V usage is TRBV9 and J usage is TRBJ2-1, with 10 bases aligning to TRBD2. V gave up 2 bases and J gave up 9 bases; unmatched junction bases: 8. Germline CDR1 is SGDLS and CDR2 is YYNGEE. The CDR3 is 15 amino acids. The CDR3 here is CASSVGTSEGGEQFF. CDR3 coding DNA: TGTGCCAGCAGCGTGGGGACTAGCGAAGGGGGTGAGCAGTTCTTC. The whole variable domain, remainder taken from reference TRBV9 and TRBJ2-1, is DSGVTQTPKHLITATGQRVTLRCSPRSGDLSVYWYQQSLDQGLQFLIQYYNGEERAKGNILERFSAQQFPDLHSELNLSSLELGDSALYFCASSVGTSEGGEQFFGPGTRLTVL.

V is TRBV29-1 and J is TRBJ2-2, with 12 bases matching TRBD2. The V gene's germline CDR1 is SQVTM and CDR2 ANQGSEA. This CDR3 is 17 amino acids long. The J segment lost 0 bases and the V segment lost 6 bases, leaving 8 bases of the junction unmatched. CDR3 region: CSVAGLAGKTNTGELFF. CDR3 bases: TGCAGCGTCGCGGGACTAGCGGGTAAAACGAACACCGGGGAGCTGTTTTTT.

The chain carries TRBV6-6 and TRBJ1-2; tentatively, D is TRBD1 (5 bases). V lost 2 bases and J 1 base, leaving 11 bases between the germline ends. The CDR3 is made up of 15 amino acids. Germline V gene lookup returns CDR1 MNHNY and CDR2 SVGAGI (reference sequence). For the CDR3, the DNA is TGTGCCAGCAGTTACGGCAGGGTCGATAACTATGGCTACACCTTC. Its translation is CASSYGRVDNYGYTF.

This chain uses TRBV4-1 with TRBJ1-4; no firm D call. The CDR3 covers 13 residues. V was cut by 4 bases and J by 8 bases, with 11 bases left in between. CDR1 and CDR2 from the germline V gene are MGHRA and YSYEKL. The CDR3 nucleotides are TGCGCCAGCAGCCCCCCTGAGGAGGAAAAACTGTTTTTT. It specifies CASSPPEEEKLFF.

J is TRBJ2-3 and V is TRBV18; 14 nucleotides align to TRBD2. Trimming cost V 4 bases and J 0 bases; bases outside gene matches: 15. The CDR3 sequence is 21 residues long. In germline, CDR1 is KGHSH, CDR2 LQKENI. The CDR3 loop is CASSRRIGLAGGESSTDTQYF. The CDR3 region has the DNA TGTGCCAGCTCACGAAGGATTGGACTAGCGGGGGGAGAGTCTAGCACAGATACGCAGTATTTT.

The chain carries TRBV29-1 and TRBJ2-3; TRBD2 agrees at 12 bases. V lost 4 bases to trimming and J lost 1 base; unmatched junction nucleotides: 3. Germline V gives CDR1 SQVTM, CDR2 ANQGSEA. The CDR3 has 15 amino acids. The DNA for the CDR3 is TGCAGCGTTGCCGGACTAGCGGGACGCACAGATACGCAGTATTTT. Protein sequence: CSVAGLAGRTDTQYF.

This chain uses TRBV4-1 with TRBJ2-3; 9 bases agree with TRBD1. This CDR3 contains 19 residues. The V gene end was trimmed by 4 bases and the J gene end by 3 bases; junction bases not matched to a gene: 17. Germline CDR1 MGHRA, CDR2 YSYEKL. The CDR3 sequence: CASSPLFLRDRARTDTQYF. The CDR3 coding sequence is TGCGCCAGCAGCCCCCTCTTTTTACGGGACAGGGCTCGGACAGATACGCAGTATTTT.

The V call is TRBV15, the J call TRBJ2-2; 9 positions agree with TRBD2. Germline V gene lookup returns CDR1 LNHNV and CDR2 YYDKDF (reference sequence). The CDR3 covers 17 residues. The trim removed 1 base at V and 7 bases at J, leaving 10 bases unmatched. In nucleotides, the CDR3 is TGTGCCACCAGCAGAGTAGTAGCGGGGGAAAAAGACGGGGAGCTGTTTTTT. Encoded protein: CATSRVVAGEKDGELFF.

The DNA for the CDR3 is TGTGCCAGCTCCGTAGACGGGAGGGGAGATCCACCCCTCCACTTT. It specifies CASSVDGRGDPPLHF. The genes are TRBV18 and TRBJ1-6, with a tentative D call TRBD1 (5 bases). The CDR3 has 15 residues. CDR1 and CDR2 from the germline V gene are KGHSH and LQKENI. V was clipped by 6 bases and J by 11 bases, with 20 bases between them.

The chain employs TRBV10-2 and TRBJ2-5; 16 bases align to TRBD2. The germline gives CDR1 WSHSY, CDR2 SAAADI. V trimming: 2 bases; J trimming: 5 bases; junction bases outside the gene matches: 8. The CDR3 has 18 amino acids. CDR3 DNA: TGCGCCAGCAGTGAGACCGGGACTAGCGGGGGGGAGGGGGAGACCCAGTACTTC. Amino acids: CASSETGTSGGEGETQYF.

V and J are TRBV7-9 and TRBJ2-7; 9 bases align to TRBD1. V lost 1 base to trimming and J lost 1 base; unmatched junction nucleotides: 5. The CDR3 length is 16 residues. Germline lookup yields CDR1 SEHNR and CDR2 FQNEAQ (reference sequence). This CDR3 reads CASSLVGQGPSYEQYF. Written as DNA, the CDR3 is TGTGCCAGCAGCTTAGTCGGACAGGGGCCTTCCTACGAGCAGTACTTC. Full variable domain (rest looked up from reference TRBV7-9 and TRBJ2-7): DTGVSQNPRHKITKRGQNVTFRCDPISEHNRLYWYRQTLGQGPEFLTYFQNEAQLEKSRLLSDRFSAERPKGSFSTLEIQRTEQGDSAMYLCASSLVGQGPSYEQYFGPGTRLTVT.

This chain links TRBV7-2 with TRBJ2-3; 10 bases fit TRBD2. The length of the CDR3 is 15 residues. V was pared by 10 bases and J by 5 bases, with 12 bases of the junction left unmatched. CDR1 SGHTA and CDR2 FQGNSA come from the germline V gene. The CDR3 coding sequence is TGTGCCACCTCACGGGGGACTAGCGTTCAAGATACGCAGTATTTT. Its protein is CATSRGTSVQDTQYF.

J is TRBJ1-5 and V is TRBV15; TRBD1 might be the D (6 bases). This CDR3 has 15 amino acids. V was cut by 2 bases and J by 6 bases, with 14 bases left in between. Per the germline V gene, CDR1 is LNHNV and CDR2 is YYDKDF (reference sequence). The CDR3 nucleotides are TGTGCCACCAGCAGACTTACAGGGACGGGTCAGCCCCAGCATTTT. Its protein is CATSRLTGTGQPQHF.

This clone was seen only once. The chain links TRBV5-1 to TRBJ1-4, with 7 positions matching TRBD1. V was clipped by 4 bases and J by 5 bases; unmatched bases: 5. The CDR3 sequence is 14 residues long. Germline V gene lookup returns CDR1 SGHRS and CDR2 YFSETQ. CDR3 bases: TGCGCCAGCAGCCTTGGACAGGCAAATGAAAAACTGTTTTTT. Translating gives CASSLGQANEKLFF.

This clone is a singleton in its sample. The CDR3 here is CASNIRGTYEQYF. The CDR3 DNA reads as TGTGCCAGCAACATTCGGGGGACCTACGAGCAGTACTTC. The chain joins TRBV28 to TRBJ2-7, with D maybe TRBD2 (6 bases). The CDR3 covers 13 residues. Trimming left V 7 bases short and J 2 bases short, with 12 bases between. Germline V CDR1 and CDR2: MDHEN, SYDVKM.

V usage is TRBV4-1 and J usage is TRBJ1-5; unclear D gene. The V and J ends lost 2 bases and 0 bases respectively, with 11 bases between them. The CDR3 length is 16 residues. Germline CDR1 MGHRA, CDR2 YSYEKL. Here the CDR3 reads CASSQSGIYSNQPQHF. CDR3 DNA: TGCGCCAGCAGCCAATCAGGAATTTATAGCAATCAGCCCCAGCATTTT.

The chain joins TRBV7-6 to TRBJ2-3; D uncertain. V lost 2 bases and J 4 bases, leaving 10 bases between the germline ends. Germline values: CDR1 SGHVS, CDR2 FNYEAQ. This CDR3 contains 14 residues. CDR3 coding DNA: TGTGCCAGCAGCTTACGGTTAACCGCAGATACGCAGTATTTT. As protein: CASSLRLTADTQYF.

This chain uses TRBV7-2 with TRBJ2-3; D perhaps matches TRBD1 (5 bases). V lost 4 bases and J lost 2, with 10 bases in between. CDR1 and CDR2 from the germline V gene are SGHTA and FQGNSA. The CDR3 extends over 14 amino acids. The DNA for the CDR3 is TGTGCCAGCAGCTATAGACAGAACACAGATACGCAGTATTTT. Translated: CASSYRQNTDTQYF.

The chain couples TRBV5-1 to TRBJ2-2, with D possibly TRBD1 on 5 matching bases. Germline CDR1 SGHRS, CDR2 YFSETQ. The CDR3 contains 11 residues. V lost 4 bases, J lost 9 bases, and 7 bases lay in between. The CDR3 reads CASSVDRELFF. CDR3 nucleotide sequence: TGCGCCAGCAGCGTGGACAGGGAGCTGTTTTTT.